This T cell receptor beta chain originates from a study of CD8 T cells in ankylosing spondylitis. Germline V CDR1 and CDR2: DFQATT, SNEGSKA (reference sequence). The CDR3 loop spans 14 amino acids. The trim removed 4 bases at V and 5 bases at J, leaving 4 bases unmatched. Making use of molecular barcodes, quantitative 5'-RACE generated TCR beta libraries. TCRdb processed the 5' RACE reads anew with MiXCR; each CDR3 protein has one entry. The repertoire includes about 320,000 distinct CDR3 sequences, around 10% of them detected once, and roughly 9.2% sits in the top ten. This clonotype was found many times.

The source material was blood, either unsorted or a sorted T cell fraction (not recorded which). V usage is TRBV20-1 and J usage is TRBJ2-1, with TRBD2 matching over 11 bases. This clonotype was sampled from a female donor with ankylosing spondylitis or in good health (not recorded which). CDR3 nucleotide sequence: TGCAGTGCTACCGGGACTAGCGGAAACAATGAGCAGTTCTTC. Protein sequence: CSATGTSGNNEQFF.